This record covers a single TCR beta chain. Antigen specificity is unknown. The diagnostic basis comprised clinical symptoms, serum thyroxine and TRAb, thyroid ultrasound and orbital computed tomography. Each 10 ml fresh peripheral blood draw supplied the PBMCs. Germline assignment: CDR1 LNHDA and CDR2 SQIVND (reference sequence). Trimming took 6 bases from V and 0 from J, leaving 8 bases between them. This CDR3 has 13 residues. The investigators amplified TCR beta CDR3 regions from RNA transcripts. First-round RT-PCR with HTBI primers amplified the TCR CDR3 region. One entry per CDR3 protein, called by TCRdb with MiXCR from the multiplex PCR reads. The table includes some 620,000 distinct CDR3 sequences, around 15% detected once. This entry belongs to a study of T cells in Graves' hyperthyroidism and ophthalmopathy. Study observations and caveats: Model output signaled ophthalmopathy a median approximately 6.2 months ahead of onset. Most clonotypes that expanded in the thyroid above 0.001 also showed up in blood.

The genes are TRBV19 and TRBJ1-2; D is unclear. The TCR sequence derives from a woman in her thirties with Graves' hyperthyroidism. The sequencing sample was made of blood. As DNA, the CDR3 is TGTGCCAGTAGGAAAGACCCTAACTATGGCTACACCTTC. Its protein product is CASRKDPNYGYTF.